The 24 T cell receptor beta chains below were found in one sample sequenced in a study of identical twins. TCRdb independently ran MiXCR on the 5' RACE reads; one entry per CDR3 protein. The sample consists of approximately 670,000 distinct CDR3 sequences, around 6.1% of them appearing once. The sequenced sample consisted of naive T cells sorted from blood. The source of these receptors is a man aged 18 to 29 in good health.

At least ten counts were recorded for this clonotype. The chain employs TRBV5-1 and TRBJ2-1, with TRBD2 matching over 8 bases. The germline CDR1 and CDR2 sequences are SGHRS and YFSETQ. Unmatched junction bases numbered 9, after V lost 0 bases and J lost 4 bases. The CDR3 spans 17 residues. CDR3 in DNA: TGCGCCAGCAGCTTGGCCCAGCTAGCGGGTTATTACAATGAGCAGTTCTTC. Translated: CASSLAQLAGYYNEQFF.

The rearrangement links TRBV18 to TRBJ2-1; 13 nucleotides line up with TRBD2. J gave up 6 bases and V 3 bases, and 8 bases lay outside the gene matches. The CDR3 runs to 17 residues. CDR1 KGHSH and CDR2 LQKENI come from the germline V gene. CDR3 in DNA: TGTGCCAGCTCACCCTTGACTAGCGGGAGGTCCCCCAATGAGCAGTTCTTC. It yields the protein CASSPLTSGRSPNEQFF.

The sample holds many counts of this clonotype. The CDR3, as DNA: TGCAGTGCTAGAGATTGGGTAGCCAAAAACATTCAGTACTTC. Encoded protein: CSARDWVAKNIQYF. The chain recombines TRBV20-1 with TRBJ2-4; D unresolved. V lost 0 bases to trimming and J lost 0 bases, with 6 bases between them. Germline CDR1 and CDR2: DFQATT and SNEGSKA (reference sequence). The CDR3 is 14 residues long.

This clonotype was seen a handful of times. The chain couples TRBV29-1 to TRBJ2-7; D gene ambiguous. CDR1 is SQVTM, CDR2 ANQGSEA, per germline. V lost 3 bases and J 7 bases, leaving 13 bases between the germline ends. The CDR3 has 12 residues. CDR3 region: CSVETNSREQYV. The CDR3 DNA sequence: TGCAGCGTTGAGACGAACAGCAGAGAGCAGTACGTC.

The chain carries TRBV18 and TRBJ2-1; D remains unclear. The CDR3 runs 15 residues. Trimming shortened V by 0 bases and J by 8 bases, and 14 bases separated the two germline ends. Germline V gene data show CDR1 as KGHSH and CDR2 as LQKENI. The CDR3 spells CASSPPDSGLHEQFF. The CDR3 DNA is TGTGCCAGCTCACCACCGGATTCCGGGCTGCATGAGCAGTTCTTC.

This clonotype was seen repeatedly, ten times or more. One end of the junction is discordant with germline, which a read error may explain. V and J are TRBV5-1 and TRBJ1-5, with D unclear. The CDR3 sequence is 10 residues long. Germline CDR1 reads SGHRS; CDR2 reads YFSETQ. The CDR3 DNA follows: TGCGCCAGCAGCTATAGACGCCTCAATTTT. Its translation is CASSYRRLNF.

This clonotype occurred many times. J is TRBJ2-7 and V is TRBV6-2 or TRBV6-3; the D gene is possibly TRBD1 (6 bases). Trimming left V 5 bases short and J 0 bases short, with 20 bases between. Germline V gene sequence: CDR1 MNHEY, CDR2 SVGEGT. This CDR3 region has 17 residues. The CDR3 here is CASSPPRRQVRSYEQYF. The CDR3 DNA follows: TGTGCCAGCAGTCCTCCCCGCCGACAGGTTCGCTCCTACGAGCAGTACTTC.

This chain connects TRBV18 to TRBJ2-1; TRBD2 matches 11 bases. J gave up 7 bases and V 0 bases, and 8 bases lay outside the gene matches. This CDR3 comprises 17 residues. Per germline, CDR1 KGHSH and CDR2 LQKENI. The CDR3 DNA reads TGTGCCAGCTCACCACCTAATAGACTAGCGGGGCTTAATGAGCAGTTCTTC. This codes for CASSPPNRLAGLNEQFF.

This clonotype was detected many times. The V and J genes are TRBV15 and TRBJ1-6, with D possibly matching TRBD1 (6 bases). Germline CDR1 and CDR2: LNHNV and YYDKDF (reference sequence). The CDR3 runs 14 residues. V was cut by 6 bases and J by 6 bases, with 12 bases left in between. The CDR3 reads CATSKQGGNSPLHF. As DNA, the CDR3 is TGTGCCACCAGTAAACAGGGTGGTAATTCACCCCTCCACTTT.

This clonotype was detected many times. The chain couples TRBV10-3 to TRBJ2-6; D call uncertain. Trimming stripped 6 bases from V and 0 bases from J, with 12 bases between. This CDR3 comprises 16 residues. The germline V gene has CDR1 ENHRY and CDR2 SYGVKD. The CDR3 nucleotides are TGTGCCATCAGCGCCTCGAGGAACTCTGGGGCCAACGTCCTGACTTTC. This translates into CAISASRNSGANVLTF.

The CDR3 region is CASSLAQGYNEQYF. Here the CDR3 DNA reads TGTGCCAGCAGCTTAGCGCAGGGATACAACGAGCAGTACTTC. V usage is TRBV7-2 and J usage is TRBJ2-7, with D maybe TRBD1 (5 bases). The V end lost 0 bases, the J end lost 5 bases, and 11 bases lay between the germline ends. The CDR3 spans 14 residues. In germline, CDR1 is SGHTA, CDR2 FQGNSA. Filled out from reference TRBV7-2 and TRBJ2-7, the complete variable domain reads GAGVSQSPSNKVTEKGKDVELRCDPISGHTALYWYRQSLGQGLEFLIYFQGNSAPDKSGLPSDRFSAERTGGSVSTLTIQRTQQEDSAVYLCASSLAQGYNEQYFGPGTRLTVT.

This clonotype occurred many times. The chain is built from TRBV5-1 and TRBJ2-1; the match to TRBD2 covers 10 bases. Trimming cost V 2 bases and J 7 bases; bases outside gene matches: 6. Per germline, CDR1 SGHRS and CDR2 YFSETQ. This CDR3 has 15 residues. The CDR3 region has the DNA TGCGCCAGCAGCTTCTATCTAGCGGGAGTTAATGAGCAGTTCTTC. Amino acid sequence: CASSFYLAGVNEQFF.

This clonotype has at least ten counts. The chain combines TRBV12-3 or TRBV12-4 with TRBJ2-7; TRBD2 matches at 9 bases. The length of the CDR3 is 16 residues. V was pared by 5 bases and J by 5 bases, with 13 bases of the junction left unmatched. The CDR3 coding sequence is TGTGCCAGCAGTCTCCTAGCGGGGACCCTCAGGCACGAGCAGTACTTC. Amino acids: CASSLLAGTLRHEQYF.

The V call is TRBV7-9, the J call TRBJ2-1; D gene ambiguous. V was trimmed by 4 bases and J by 2 bases, leaving 15 bases between them. This CDR3 is 16 amino acids long. CDR1 is SEHNR and CDR2 is FQNEAQ in the germline V gene (reference sequence). CDR3 in amino acids: CASSSPVSPAYNEQFF. The CDR3 nucleotides read TGTGCCAGCAGCTCACCCGTAAGCCCCGCCTACAATGAGCAGTTCTTC.

This clonotype was seen ten or more times. The chain couples TRBV12-3 or TRBV12-4 to TRBJ2-1; 9 bases line up with TRBD2. With V trimmed by 3 bases and J by 5 bases, 2 bases remained unmatched. The CDR3 sequence is 14 residues long. The CDR3 nucleotides are TGTGCCAGCAGTTTGTCTAGCGGGAACAATGAGCAGTTCTTC. Residues: CASSLSSGNNEQFF.

This clonotype was seen many times. V is TRBV20-1 and J is TRBJ2-1, with 8 bases identical to TRBD2. The CDR3 totals 15 residues. From germline, CDR1 is DFQATT and CDR2 SNEGSKA (reference sequence). V was clipped by 3 bases and J by 6 bases; unmatched bases: 10. CDR3 in DNA: TGCAGTGCTAGTGACAGCGGGAGAGGGGGCAATGAGCAGTTCTTC. Encoded protein: CSASDSGRGGNEQFF.

The chain couples TRBV6-1 to TRBJ2-5, with D perhaps TRBD1 (6 bases). Germline assignment: CDR1 MNHNS and CDR2 SASEGT. The CDR3 sequence is 14 residues long. V lost 3 bases to trimming and J lost 4 bases, with 12 bases between them. DNA of the CDR3: TGTGCCAGCAGTGACAGGGGATCCGGAGAGACCCAGTACTTC. This codes for CASSDRGSGETQYF.

In this sample, this clonotype turned up a few times. V is TRBV10-3 and J is TRBJ2-7; D perhaps matches TRBD1 (6 bases). The length of the CDR3 is 14 residues. Trimming left V 3 bases short and J 3 bases short, with 12 bases between. CDR1 and CDR2 from the germline V gene are ENHRY and SYGVKD. Written as DNA, the CDR3 is TGTGCCATCAGTGACGCCCGGGACAACTACGAGCAGTACTTC. This sequence encodes CAISDARDNYEQYF.

The V and J genes are TRBV6-1 and TRBJ2-1; D is uncertain. Trimming removed 7 bases from V and 5 bases from J, with 12 bases in between. The CDR3 has 13 amino acids. CDR1 and CDR2 (germline): MNHNS, SASEGT. DNA for the CDR3: TGTGCCAGCACCCCCACCGGCCACAATGAGCAGTTCTTC. Residues: CASTPTGHNEQFF.

The V gene is TRBV25-1, the J gene TRBJ2-7; 9 bases are a match to TRBD1. Germline assignment: CDR1 MGHDK and CDR2 SYGVNS. The CDR3 extends over 17 amino acids. V trimming: 4 bases; J trimming: 9 bases; junction bases outside the gene matches: 19. This CDR3 reads CASSVGFPRDRDRGQYV. In DNA form, the CDR3 reads TGTGCCAGCAGTGTTGGTTTTCCTCGGGACAGGGACCGTGGGCAGTACGTC.

V usage is TRBV30 and J usage is TRBJ1-4; D might be TRBD1 (5 bases). Trimming stripped 3 bases from V and 6 bases from J, with 17 bases between. The CDR3 length is 15 residues. The germline gives CDR1 GTSNPN, CDR2 SVGIG (reference sequence). The CDR3 sequence: CAWRVEVGLDEKLFF. The CDR3 nucleotides are TGTGCCTGGAGGGTTGAGGTGGGGCTAGATGAAAAACTGTTTTTT.

This clonotype occurred a few times. The V and J genes are TRBV5-6 and TRBJ2-1, with 11 nucleotides matching TRBD2. CDR3 size: 16 residues. V lost 4 bases and J lost 8; bases outside the gene matches: 11. Looked up from germline, CDR1 is SGHDT and CDR2 is YYEEEE. The CDR3 sequence: CASSIGTSGGEDEQFF. CDR3 bases: TGTGCCAGCAGCATCGGGACTAGCGGAGGGGAGGATGAGCAGTTCTTC.

This clonotype was picked up a small number of times. The chain has TRBV11-2 and TRBJ2-5; 15 nucleotides match TRBD2. CDR1 is SGHAT, CDR2 FQNNGV, per germline. V trimming: 5 bases; J trimming: 3 bases; junction bases outside the gene matches: 7. This CDR3 has 17 amino acids. The CDR3 loop is CASSLGLAGGRKETQYF. CDR3 nucleotide sequence: TGTGCCAGCAGCCTAGGACTAGCGGGAGGGCGAAAAGAGACCCAGTACTTC.

The chain couples TRBV20-1 to TRBJ1-4; 10 bases map to TRBD1. Germline V gives CDR1 DFQATT, CDR2 SNEGSKA (reference sequence). The CDR3 loop spans 15 amino acids. The J segment lost 7 bases and the V segment lost 5 bases, leaving 10 bases of the junction unmatched. The CDR3 nucleotides read TGCAGTGCTCAGCCGGGACAGGGGTTTCGTGAAAAACTGTTTTTT. It specifies CSAQPGQGFREKLFF.